The 14 T cell receptor beta chains listed next were all sequenced from one sample in a study of T cell changes during pregnancy in multiple sclerosis. Produced via immunoSEQ multiplex PCR; TCRdb's table is partial and in-frame only. The sample shows approximately 110,000 clones, roughly 92% of them seen only once. The material was peripheral blood, obtained in the third trimester of pregnancy. Receptors were obtained from a female donor with multiple sclerosis, enrolled in a pregnancy study.

This chain uses TRBV18 with TRBJ2-7; no clear D gene. The CDR3 totals 13 residues. The germline V gene encodes CDR1 KGHSH and CDR2 LQKENI. The V end was cut by 0 bases, the J end by 0 bases, with 3 bases between. DNA of the CDR3: TGTGCCAGCTCACCACCCAGCTCCTACGAGCAGTACTTC. It is translated as CASSPPSSYEQYF.

J is TRBJ1-5 and V is TRBV19; the match to TRBD1 covers 9 bases. After removal of 5 bases from V and 3 bases from J, the junction contained 5 bases not matched to a gene. CDR1 and CDR2 from the germline V gene are LNHDA and SQIVND (reference sequence). The CDR3 runs 15 residues. CDR3 coding DNA: TGTGCCAGTAGTCCCCGGACAGGGGACAATCAGCCCCAGCATTTT. This gives the protein CASSPRTGDNQPQHF.

The V call is TRBV7-3, the J call TRBJ2-3; possibly TRBD2 for D (7 bases). Trimming cost V 5 bases and J 2 bases, with 17 bases left between them. In germline, CDR1 is SGHTA, CDR2 FQGTGA. This CDR3 contains 16 residues. DNA for the CDR3: TGTGCCAGCAGCGCCCTAGGGGGAGGGAACACAGATACGCAGTATTTT. Its protein is CASSALGGGNTDTQYF.

The rearrangement uses TRBV18 and TRBJ1-2, with a possible D match to TRBD1 (6 bases). V lost 1 base and J lost 4, with 10 bases in between. The CDR3 has 14 amino acids. Germline loops: CDR1 KGHSH, CDR2 LQKENI. The CDR3 DNA is TGTGCCAGCTCACCACAGGGGGAGACCTATGGCTACACCTTC. It translates to CASSPQGETYGYTF. The whole variable domain, filled in from reference TRBV18 and TRBJ1-2, reads NAGVMQNPRHLVRRRGQEARLRCSPMKGHSHVYWYRQLPEEGLKFMVYLQKENIIDESGMPKERFSAEFPKEGPSILRIQQVVRGDSAAYFCASSPQGETYGYTFGSGTRLTVV.

The chain links TRBV13 to TRBJ2-7; 10 bases are shared with TRBD1. V trimming: 1 base; J trimming: 3 bases; junction bases outside the gene matches: 12. Germline assignment: CDR1 PRHDT and CDR2 FYEKMQ (reference sequence). The CDR3 consists of 18 residues. CDR3 amino acids: CASSLALRDRGKGYEQYF. CDR3 DNA sequence: TGTGCCAGCAGCTTAGCCCTCCGGGACAGGGGTAAGGGCTACGAGCAGTACTTC.

The rearrangement joins TRBV30 to TRBJ2-1; 8 nucleotides line up with TRBD2. Looked up from germline, CDR1 is GTSNPN and CDR2 is SVGIG (reference sequence). V dropped 3 bases and J dropped 8; count of bases not matched to a gene: 12. This CDR3 comprises 15 residues. CDR3: CAWRKGGGPRDEQFF. CDR3 coding DNA: TGTGCCTGGAGGAAAGGCGGGGGGCCGAGGGATGAGCAGTTCTTC. The full variable domain, completed using reference TRBV30 and TRBJ2-1, is SQTIHQWPATLVQPVGSPLSLECTVEGTSNPNLYWYRQAAGRGLQLLFYSVGIGQISSEVPQNLSASRPQDRQFILSSKKLLLSDSGFYLCAWRKGGGPRDEQFFGPGTRLTVL.

This chain links TRBV28 with TRBJ1-2; maybe TRBD1 (6 bases). Germline assignment: CDR1 MDHEN and CDR2 SYDVKM. The CDR3 length is 15 residues. Deletions cut 6 bases from V and 4 bases from J, with 18 bases between. The CDR3 is CASRRADRRVYGYTF. The CDR3 coding sequence is TGTGCCAGCAGAAGAGCCGACAGGCGGGTCTATGGCTACACCTTC.

The chain is built from TRBV2 and TRBJ1-3; TRBD1 agrees at 7 bases. The CDR3 is made up of 13 amino acids. J lost 2 bases, V lost 6 bases, and 1 base had no gene match. Per the germline V gene, CDR1 is SNHLY and CDR2 is FYNNEI. The CDR3 DNA reads as TGTGCCAGCAGGGGGACAGCTGGAAACACCATATATTTT. It is translated as CASRGTAGNTIYF.

The chain employs TRBV27 and TRBJ1-5; D is unresolved. This CDR3 comprises 12 residues. Per the germline V gene, CDR1 is MNHEY and CDR2 is SMNVEV (reference sequence). Trimming removed 6 bases at V and 0 bases at J, with 3 bases between. The CDR3 loop reads CASSGSNQPQHF. CDR3 bases: TGTGCCAGCAGCGGTAGCAATCAGCCCCAGCATTTT.

V gene TRBV28 combines with J gene TRBJ1-4, with unresolved D. Germline values: CDR1 MDHEN, CDR2 SYDVKM. The CDR3 is 12 amino acids. With 5 bases removed from V and 7 bases from J, the gap between germline ends came to 8 bases. CDR3 protein: CASSPDTEKLFF. CDR3 DNA sequence: TGTGCCAGCAGTCCAGACACTGAAAAACTGTTTTTT.

This chain connects TRBV19 to TRBJ1-1, with TRBD1 identical over 10 bases. Per the germline V gene, CDR1 is LNHDA and CDR2 is SQIVND (reference sequence). V was pared by 6 bases and J by 4 bases, with 8 bases of the junction left unmatched. The CDR3 is 15 residues long. This chain's CDR3 is CASRTTGGLSTEAFF. DNA for the CDR3: TGTGCCAGTAGAACGACAGGGGGCTTATCCACTGAAGCTTTCTTT.

This clone was counted a single time. The chain employs TRBV18 and TRBJ1-6, with 9 bases fitting TRBD1. This CDR3 is 15 amino acids long. Germline V gene data show CDR1 as KGHSH and CDR2 as LQKENI. The V segment lost 3 bases and the J segment 9 bases; nucleotides outside the gene matches: 6. CDR3: CASSPSGTGFSPLHF. The CDR3 DNA reads as TGTGCCAGCTCACCTTCCGGGACAGGGTTTTCACCCCTCCACTTT.

The rearrangement joins TRBV28 to TRBJ2-3, with a tentative D call TRBD1 (5 bases). The germline gives CDR1 MDHEN, CDR2 SYDVKM. Trimming took off 6 bases at V and 0 bases at J, with 13 bases between the two ends. The CDR3 is 15 residues long. The CDR3 sequence: CASSSVGDSTDTQYF. CDR3 coding DNA: TGTGCCAGCAGCTCTGTAGGGGATAGCACAGATACGCAGTATTTT.

This clone came up once. This chain links TRBV7-6 with TRBJ1-2; no clear D gene. The ends were cut back, 2 bases at V and 0 bases at J, with 4 bases in the middle. Germline CDR1 reads SGHVS; CDR2 reads FNYEAQ. This CDR3 region has 13 residues. CDR3: CASSLLANYGYTF. DNA of the CDR3: TGTGCCAGCAGCTTATTAGCTAACTATGGCTACACCTTC.